This T cell receptor (beta chain) was recovered during a study of blood T cells in healthy people across ages (dated by TCRdb to 2013 to 2016). As for the study more broadly: Template switching captured roughly one uniquely barcoded TCR beta cDNA molecule per two T cells in model experiments. To avoid experimental bias, donors of different ages were spread randomly across the sequencing lanes. Age-related changes in TCR beta repertoire diversity were measured in the study by deep sequencing normalized with unique cDNA molecular identifiers. The donors were split into four age groups: young (average around 15 years), middle-aged (39), aged (roughly 68) and long-lived (roughly 80). Using the same blood draw, the study looked at two additional independent replicas of 1 million unique cDNA reads for two donors, one aged 18 to 30 and the other aged 80 or older. Points the paper makes about the study in general: A strong correlation was found between observed TCR beta diversity and the percentage of naive T cells measured by flow cytometry. Since profiling was done on bulk unsorted PBMCs, naive and antigen-experienced compartments could not be conclusively compared. Total diversity estimates from one million sequenced T cells were considered lower bounds and underestimates. As age increased, observed TCR beta diversity per million T cells dropped in a roughly linear way, and a significant reduction was already evident by age roughly 36. Compared with the aged group, the long-lived group had more naive CD4+ T cells, fewer expanded clones and increased TCR diversity, suggesting age selection. Donor CMV infection status was unknown, potentially confounding age-related changes in expanded clonotypes.

Systemically healthy Caucasian individuals from Russia, some 38 in total and aged roughly 6 to 95 years, were included as donors. Each donor gave about 9.7 milliliters of peripheral blood, drawn into EDTA-treated Vacutainer tubes. Ficoll-Paque density-gradient centrifugation was used to isolate PBMCs, with at least 7 million per sample. Trizol reagent was used to extract total RNA from the PBMCs, yielding at least 6 micrograms per sample. The percentages of naive CD45RAhigh/CD27high T cells were determined by flow cytometry on a PBMC aliquot from every donor. Its CDR3 holds 15 amino acids, cysteine through phenylalanine. Only CDR3 DNA is held: 45 bases, read in frame from base 1. CDR1 and CDR2, looked up from the germline V gene (reference sequence), are DFQATT and SNEGSKA. V and J are trimmed by 5 bases and 5 bases, and the gene matches miss 11 bases of the junction. This clonotype was found once. The antigen it recognizes is unknown. Per-nucleotide qualities are absent, and no much larger clonotype sits a single base away.

The receptor library was made with 5' RACE. For sequencing, an Illumina HiSeq 2500 was employed. A second roughly 7 to 11 cycle PCR used a sample-barcoded 5' primer and a J-beta primer mix. A unique molecular identifier was introduced onto each TCR beta cDNA molecule by a template-switch 5' adaptor carrying 12 random nucleotides. At least 2.5 million CDR3-containing paired-end reads were obtained from each sample. The Mint cDNA synthesis kit, primed by a TRBC-specific oligonucleotide, was used to synthesize first-strand cDNA from all RNA. Following uracil-DNA glycosylase treatment, all cDNA underwent a first 18-cycle PCR with the universal primers M1SS and BC2_uni_R. For the original study's pipeline: For normalization, 1 million high-quality reads, each with a distinct molecular identifier, were randomly selected from each sample. Reads sharing molecular identifiers were discarded rather than binned into consensus sequences. MiTCR, with a Q25 quality threshold and the strictest error-elimination algorithm, was used for CDR3 identification, clonotype clustering and error correction. A nonparametric unseen species model with Euler transformation was used to estimate lower-bound total TCR beta diversity. TCRdb handled the public reads itself, with Q25 trimming in fastp and clone calling in MiXCR, and kept productive beta chains. Entries that share a CDR3 protein sequence are merged under the most common genes and DNA. TCRdb, not the authors, supplied the V and J calls. The sample contains some 1.4 million distinct CDR3 sequences, approximately 42% of them found a single time. 7.9% of the sample goes to the ten largest clones.

The specimen sequenced was blood. The sequence joins TRBV20-1 to TRBJ2-1, with 8 middle bases fitting TRBD1. The TCR sequence derives from a woman between 18 and 30 years old in good health. The CDR3 reads CSAYTADRGNNEQFF. In nucleotides, the sequence is TGCAGTGCTTATACCGCTGACAGGGGAAACAATGAGCAGTTCTTC.